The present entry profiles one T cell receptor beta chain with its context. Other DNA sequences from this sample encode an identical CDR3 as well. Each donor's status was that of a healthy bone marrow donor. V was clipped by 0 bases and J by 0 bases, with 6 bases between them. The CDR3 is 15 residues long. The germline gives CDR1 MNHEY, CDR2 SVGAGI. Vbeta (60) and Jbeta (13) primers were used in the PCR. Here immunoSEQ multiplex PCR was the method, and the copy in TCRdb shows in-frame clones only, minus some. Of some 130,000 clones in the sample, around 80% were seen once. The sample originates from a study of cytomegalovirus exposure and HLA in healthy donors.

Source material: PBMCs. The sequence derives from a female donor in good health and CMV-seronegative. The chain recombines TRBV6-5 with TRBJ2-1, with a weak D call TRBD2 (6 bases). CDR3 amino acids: CASSYSGGSYNEQFF. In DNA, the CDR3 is TGTGCCAGCAGTTACTCGGGAGGCTCCTACAATGAGCAGTTCTTC.